This record concerns one T cell receptor (beta chain) sequence. These data come from a study of blood T cell repertoires in COVID-19. Per the study methods: From reference gene primer amplification, estimates of nucleated cell counts were derived. The repertoire was sequenced with immunoSEQ multiplex PCR; TCRdb's copy has only in-frame clones and lacks some. The D gene and trimming were derived from the DNA, and the V and J assignments and clone size from that table. The sample consists of under 200,000 clones, approximately 85% of them appearing once. The CDR3 has 14 amino acids. Per germline, CDR1 WSHSY and CDR2 SAAADI. Trimming took 0 bases from V and 6 from J, leaving 9 bases between them.

This TCR was sampled from a woman at least 80 years old with acute or convalescent COVID-19. The sample consisted of peripheral blood. This chain joins TRBV10-2 and TRBJ1-5, with D possibly being TRBD1 (6 bases). Written as DNA, the CDR3 is TGCGCCAGCAGTGAGTCGACAGGAAGTCAGCCCCAGCATTTT. It is translated as CASSESTGSQPQHF.